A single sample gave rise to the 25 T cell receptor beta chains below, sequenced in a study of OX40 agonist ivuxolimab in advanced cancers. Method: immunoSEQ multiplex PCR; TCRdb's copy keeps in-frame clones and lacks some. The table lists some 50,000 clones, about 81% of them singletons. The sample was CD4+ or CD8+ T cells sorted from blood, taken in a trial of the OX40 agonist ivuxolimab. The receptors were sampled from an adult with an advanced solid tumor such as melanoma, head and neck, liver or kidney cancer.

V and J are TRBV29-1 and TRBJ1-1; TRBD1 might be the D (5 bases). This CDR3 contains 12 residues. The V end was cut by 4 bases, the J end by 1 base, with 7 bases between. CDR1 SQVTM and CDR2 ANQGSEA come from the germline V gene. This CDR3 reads CSVGGTNTEAFF. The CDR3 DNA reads TGCAGCGTTGGGGGGACGAACACTGAAGCTTTCTTT.

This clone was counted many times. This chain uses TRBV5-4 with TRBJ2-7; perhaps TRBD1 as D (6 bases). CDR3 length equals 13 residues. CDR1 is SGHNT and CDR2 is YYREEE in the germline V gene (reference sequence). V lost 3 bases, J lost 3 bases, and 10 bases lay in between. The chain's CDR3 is CASSSQGSYEQYF. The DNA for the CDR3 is TGTGCCAGCAGCTCACAGGGAAGCTACGAGCAGTACTTC. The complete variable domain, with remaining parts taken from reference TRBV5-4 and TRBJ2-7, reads ETGVTQSPTHLIKTRGQQVTLRCSSQSGHNTVSWYQQALGQGPQFIFQYYREEENGRGNFPPRFSGLQFPNYSSELNVNALELDDSALYLCASSSQGSYEQYFGPGTRLTVT.

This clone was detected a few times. The CDR3 here is CASSLPDRNSPLHF. CDR3 DNA sequence: TGTGCCAGCAGCTTGCCAGATCGTAATTCACCCCTCCACTTT. The V call is TRBV7-9, the J call TRBJ1-6; D ambiguous. The germline V and J ends were trimmed by 3 bases and 6 bases, with 9 bases remaining between them. Germline loops: CDR1 SEHNR, CDR2 FQNEAQ (reference sequence). The CDR3 spans 14 residues.

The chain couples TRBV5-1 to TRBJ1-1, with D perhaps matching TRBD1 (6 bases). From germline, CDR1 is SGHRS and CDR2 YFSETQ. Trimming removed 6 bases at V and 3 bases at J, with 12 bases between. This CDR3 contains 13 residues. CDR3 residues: CASKTGGDTEAFF. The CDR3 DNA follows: TGCGCCAGCAAGACGGGGGGCGACACTGAAGCTTTCTTT.

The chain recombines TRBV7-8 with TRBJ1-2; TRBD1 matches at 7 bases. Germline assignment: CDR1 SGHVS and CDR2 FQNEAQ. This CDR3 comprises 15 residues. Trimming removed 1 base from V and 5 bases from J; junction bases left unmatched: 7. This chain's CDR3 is CASSLVDRVPYGYTF. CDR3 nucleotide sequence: TGTGCCAGCAGCTTAGTCGACAGGGTACCGTATGGCTACACCTTC.

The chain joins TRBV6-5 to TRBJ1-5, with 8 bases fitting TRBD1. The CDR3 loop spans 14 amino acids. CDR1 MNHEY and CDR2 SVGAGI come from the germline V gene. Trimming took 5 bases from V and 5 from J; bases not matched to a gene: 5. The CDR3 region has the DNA TGTGCCAGCAGTCTTGGACAGGGACATCAGCCCCAGCATTTT. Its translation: CASSLGQGHQPQHF.

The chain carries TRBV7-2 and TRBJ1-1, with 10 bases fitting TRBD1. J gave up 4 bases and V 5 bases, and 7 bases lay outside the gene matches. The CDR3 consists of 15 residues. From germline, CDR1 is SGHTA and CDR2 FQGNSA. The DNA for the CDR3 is TGTGCCAGCAGCCAACGACAGGGGGCTGGCACTGAAGCTTTCTTT. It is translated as CASSQRQGAGTEAFF.

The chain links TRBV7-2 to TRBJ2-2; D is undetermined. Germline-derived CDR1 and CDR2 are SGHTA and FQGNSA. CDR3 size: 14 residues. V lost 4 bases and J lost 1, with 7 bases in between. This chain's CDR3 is CASSSRQNTGELFF. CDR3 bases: TGTGCCAGCAGCTCACGACAGAACACCGGGGAGCTGTTTTTT.

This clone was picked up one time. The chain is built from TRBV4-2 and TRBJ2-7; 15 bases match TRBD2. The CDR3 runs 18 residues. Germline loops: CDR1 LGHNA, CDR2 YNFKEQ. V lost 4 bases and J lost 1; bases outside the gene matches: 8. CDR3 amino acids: CASSPRTSGGAVSYEQYF. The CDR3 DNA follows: TGTGCCAGCAGCCCCCGGACTAGCGGGGGGGCCGTGTCCTACGAGCAGTACTTC.

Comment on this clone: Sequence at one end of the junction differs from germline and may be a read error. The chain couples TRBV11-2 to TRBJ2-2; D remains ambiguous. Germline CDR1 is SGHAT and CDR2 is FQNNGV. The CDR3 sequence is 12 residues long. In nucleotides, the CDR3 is TGTGCCAGCAGCTTAGATTCTAGGCACGCAAGTTTT. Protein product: CASSLDSRHASF.

The CDR3, as DNA: TGTGCCAGCAGAGACCTCCACGAGCAGTACTTC. Translation gives CASRDLHEQYF. The chain employs TRBV2 and TRBJ2-7; D gene unclear. Per germline, CDR1 SNHLY and CDR2 FYNNEI. Trimming shortened V by 6 bases and J by 5 bases, and 8 bases separated the two germline ends. The CDR3 totals 11 residues.

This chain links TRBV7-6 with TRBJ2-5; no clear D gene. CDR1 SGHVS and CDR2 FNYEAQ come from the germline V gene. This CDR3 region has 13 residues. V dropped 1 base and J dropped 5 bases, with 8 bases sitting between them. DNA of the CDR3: TGTGCCAGCAGCTTAGGGTTCTTGGAGACCCAGTACTTC. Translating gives CASSLGFLETQYF.

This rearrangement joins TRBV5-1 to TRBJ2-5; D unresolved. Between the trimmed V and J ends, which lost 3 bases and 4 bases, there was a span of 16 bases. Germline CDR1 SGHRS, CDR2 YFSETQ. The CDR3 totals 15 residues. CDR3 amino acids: CASSSLRAGGETQYF. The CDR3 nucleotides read TGCGCCAGCAGCTCCCTACGAGCAGGCGGAGAGACCCAGTACTTC.

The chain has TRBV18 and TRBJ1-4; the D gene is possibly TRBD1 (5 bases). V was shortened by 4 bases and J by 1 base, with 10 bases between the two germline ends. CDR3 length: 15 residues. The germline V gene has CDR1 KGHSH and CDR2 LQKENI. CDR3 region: CASSQGLQTNEKLFF. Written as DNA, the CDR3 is TGTGCCAGCTCACAGGGGTTGCAAACTAATGAAAAACTGTTTTTT. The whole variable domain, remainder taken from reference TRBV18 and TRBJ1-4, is NAGVMQNPRHLVRRRGQEARLRCSPMKGHSHVYWYRQLPEEGLKFMVYLQKENIIDESGMPKERFSAEFPKEGPSILRIQQVVRGDSAAYFCASSQGLQTNEKLFFGSGTQLSVL.

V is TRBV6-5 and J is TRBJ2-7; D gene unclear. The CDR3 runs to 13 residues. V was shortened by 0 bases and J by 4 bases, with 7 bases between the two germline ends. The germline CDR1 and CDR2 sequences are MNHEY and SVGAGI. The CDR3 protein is CASSYSNSYEQYF. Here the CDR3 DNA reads TGTGCCAGCAGTTACTCGAACAGTTACGAGCAGTACTTC.

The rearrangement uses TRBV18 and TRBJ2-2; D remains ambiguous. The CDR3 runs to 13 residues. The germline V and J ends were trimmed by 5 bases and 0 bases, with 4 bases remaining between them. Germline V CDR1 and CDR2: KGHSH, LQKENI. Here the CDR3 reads CASSSSNTGELFF. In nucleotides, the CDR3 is TGTGCCAGCTCATCGTCGAACACCGGGGAGCTGTTTTTT.

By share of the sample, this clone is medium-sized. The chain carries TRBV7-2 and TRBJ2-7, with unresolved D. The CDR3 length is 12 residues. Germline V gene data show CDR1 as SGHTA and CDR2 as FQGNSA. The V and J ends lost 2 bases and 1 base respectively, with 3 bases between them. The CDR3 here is CASSLRSYEQYF. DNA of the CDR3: TGTGCCAGCAGCTTACGTTCCTACGAGCAGTACTTC.

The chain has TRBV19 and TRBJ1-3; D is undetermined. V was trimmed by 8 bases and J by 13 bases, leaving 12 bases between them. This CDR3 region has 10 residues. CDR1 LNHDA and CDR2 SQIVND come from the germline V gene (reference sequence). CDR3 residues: CASGPGRIYF. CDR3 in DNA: TGTGCCAGTGGCCCGGGCCGGATATATTTT.

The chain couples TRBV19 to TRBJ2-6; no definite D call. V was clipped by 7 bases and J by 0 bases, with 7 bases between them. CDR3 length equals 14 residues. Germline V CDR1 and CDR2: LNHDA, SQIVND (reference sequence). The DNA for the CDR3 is TGTGCCAGTAACGACGCCTCTGGGGCCAACGTCCTGACTTTC. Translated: CASNDASGANVLTF.

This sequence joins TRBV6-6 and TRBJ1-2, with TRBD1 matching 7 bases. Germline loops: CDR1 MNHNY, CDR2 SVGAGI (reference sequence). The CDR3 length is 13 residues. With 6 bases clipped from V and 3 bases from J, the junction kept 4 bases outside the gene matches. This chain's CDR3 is CASSGQADYGYTF. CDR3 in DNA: TGTGCCAGCAGCGGACAGGCAGACTATGGCTACACCTTC.

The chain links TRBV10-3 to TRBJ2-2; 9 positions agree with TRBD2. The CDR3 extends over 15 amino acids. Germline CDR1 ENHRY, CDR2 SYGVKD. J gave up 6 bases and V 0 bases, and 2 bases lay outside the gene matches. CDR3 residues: CAISESASGAGELFF. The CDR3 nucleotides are TGTGCCATCAGTGAGTCGGCTAGCGGGGCCGGGGAGCTGTTTTTT.

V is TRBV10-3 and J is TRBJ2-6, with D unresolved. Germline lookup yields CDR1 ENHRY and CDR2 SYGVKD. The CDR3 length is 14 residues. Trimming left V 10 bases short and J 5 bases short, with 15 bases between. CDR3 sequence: CATRTNRRANVLTF. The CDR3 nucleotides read TGTGCCACCAGGACCAACCGTCGGGCCAACGTCCTGACTTTC.

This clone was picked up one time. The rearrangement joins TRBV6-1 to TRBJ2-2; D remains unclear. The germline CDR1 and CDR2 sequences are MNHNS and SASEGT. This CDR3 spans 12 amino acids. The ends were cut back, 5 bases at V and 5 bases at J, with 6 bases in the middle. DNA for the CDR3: TGTGCCAGCAGTCACGGAACCGGGGAGCTGTTTTTT. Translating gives CASSHGTGELFF.

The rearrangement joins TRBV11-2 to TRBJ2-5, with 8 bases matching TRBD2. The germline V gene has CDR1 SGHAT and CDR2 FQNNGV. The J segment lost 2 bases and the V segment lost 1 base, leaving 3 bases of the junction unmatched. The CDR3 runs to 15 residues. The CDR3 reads CASSLARGVQETQYF. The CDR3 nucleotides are TGTGCCAGCAGCTTAGCGCGGGGGGTTCAAGAGACCCAGTACTTC.

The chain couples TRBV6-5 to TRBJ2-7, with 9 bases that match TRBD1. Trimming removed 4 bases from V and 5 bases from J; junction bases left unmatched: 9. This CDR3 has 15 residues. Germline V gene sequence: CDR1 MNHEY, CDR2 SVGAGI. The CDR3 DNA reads TGTGCCAGCAGTTCCCTGGGACAGGGAAGCGACGAGCAGTACTTC. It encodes CASSSLGQGSDEQYF.